This T cell receptor (beta chain) was sequenced in a study of shared clonotypes between healthy human individuals. The assay was immunoSEQ multiplex PCR, and TCRdb's table has in-frame clones only and misses some. The sample lists about 2.4 million clones; approximately 93% were seen once. Points on this clone: One end of the junction does not line up with germline, which may come from a read error. Other DNA sequences from this sample encode an identical CDR3 as well.

Germline V lookup: CDR1 GTSNPN, CDR2 SVGIG (reference sequence). The CDR3 covers 13 residues. This sequence originates from a man aged 18 to 29 in good health. Some clones in this sample may be carry-over from other donors' samples. The V and J genes are TRBV30 and TRBJ1-2; D remains unclear. Sequencing was done on a sample of naive CD4+ T cells from PBMCs. Subset of the sample: CD45RA+ positively selected. CDR3 nucleotide sequence: TGCGCCTGGAGAAAACAGTCCCTCTATGGCTACACCTTC. It is translated as CAWRKQSLYGYTF.